The clone carrying this T cell receptor beta chain was seen a handful of times. The antigen is unknown. One entry per CDR3 protein, called by TCRdb with MiXCR from the 5' RACE reads. The sample lists almost 550,000 distinct CDR3 sequences, about a fifth occurring once. The trim removed 4 bases at V and 3 bases at J, leaving 9 bases unmatched. The CDR3 has 15 residues. CDR1 is SEHNR, CDR2 FQNEAQ, per germline (reference sequence). These data are taken from a study of T-cell memory formation after mild COVID-19. Study outcomes and limitations: Balance between CD4 and CD8 was seen in clones contracting day 15 to 85, and a CD4+ lean was seen in later expanders. Contracting CD4+ clones were located mainly in CM and EM, and CD8+ clones in EMRA. Pre-infection memory carried some responding clones, suggesting that cross-reactive memory joined.

The sequencing sample was made of PBMCs or a T cell subset sorted from them (not recorded which). The chain recombines TRBV7-9 with TRBJ2-7; TRBD2 agrees at 7 bases. The source is an adult woman who had mild COVID-19 (a few samples of this study predate the infection). Cell type and time point are not known. This CDR3 is CASSSTSVEVYEQYF. CDR3 in DNA: TGTGCCAGCAGCTCCACTAGCGTAGAGGTCTACGAGCAGTACTTC.